This entry features one T cell receptor (beta chain) sequence. Its target is not known. The sample originates from a study of OX40 agonist ivuxolimab in advanced cancers. Across the whole study: A diagnosis of hepatocellular carcinoma, melanoma, renal cell or head and neck cancer was present in dose-escalation patients. Three patients, one with hepatocellular carcinoma and two with cutaneous melanoma, responded partially.

This CDR3 has 11 residues. V was shortened by 1 base and J by 6 bases, with 1 base between the two germline ends. Germline V gene lookup returns CDR1 MGHRA and CDR2 YSYEKL. Using immunoSEQ multiplex PCR, the repertoire was profiled, and TCRdb retains in-frame clones only, with some absent. Counted here are some 80,000 clones, under 90% occurring once; the ten biggest clones make up over 0.4%. Study-level results: No antigen was identified for the clonally expanded peripheral T cells. Relative to CD4+ cells, CD8+ T cells on average had more expanded clones.

Sequences were derived from CD4+ or CD8+ T cells sorted from blood, sampled in a trial of the OX40 agonist ivuxolimab. This rearrangement joins TRBV4-1 to TRBJ2-1; D is unresolved. This clonotype originated in an adult with an advanced solid tumor such as melanoma, head and neck, liver or kidney cancer. DNA of the CDR3: TGCGCCAGCAGCCAAGTCAATGAGCAGTTCTTC. Translation: CASSQVNEQFF.